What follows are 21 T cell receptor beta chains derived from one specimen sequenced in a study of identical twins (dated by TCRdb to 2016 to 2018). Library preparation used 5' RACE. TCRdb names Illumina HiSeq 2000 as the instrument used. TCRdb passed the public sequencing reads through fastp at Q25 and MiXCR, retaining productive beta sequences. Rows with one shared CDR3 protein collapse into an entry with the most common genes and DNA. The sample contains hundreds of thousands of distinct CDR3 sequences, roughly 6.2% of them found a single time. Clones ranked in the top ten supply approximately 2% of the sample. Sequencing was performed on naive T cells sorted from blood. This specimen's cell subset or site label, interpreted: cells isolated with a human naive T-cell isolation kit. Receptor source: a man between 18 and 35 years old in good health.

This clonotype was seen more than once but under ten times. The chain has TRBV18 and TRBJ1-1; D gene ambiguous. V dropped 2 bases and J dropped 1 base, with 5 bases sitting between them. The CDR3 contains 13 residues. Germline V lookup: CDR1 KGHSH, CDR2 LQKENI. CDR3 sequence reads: CASSPKQNTEAFF. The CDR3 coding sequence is TGTGCCAGCTCACCAAAACAGAACACTGAAGCTTTCTTT.

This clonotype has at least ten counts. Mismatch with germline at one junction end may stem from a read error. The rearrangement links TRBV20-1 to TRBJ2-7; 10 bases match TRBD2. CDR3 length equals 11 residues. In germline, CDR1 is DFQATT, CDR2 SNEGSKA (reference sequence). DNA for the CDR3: TGCAGTGCTCGGGAAGCGGGAGGGTCGCACTTC. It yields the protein CSAREAGGSHF.

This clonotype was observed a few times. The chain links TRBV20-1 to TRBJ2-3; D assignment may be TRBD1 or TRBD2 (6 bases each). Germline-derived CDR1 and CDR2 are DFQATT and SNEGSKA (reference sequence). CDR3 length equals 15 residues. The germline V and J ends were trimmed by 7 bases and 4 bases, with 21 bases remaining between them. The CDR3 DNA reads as TGCAGTGTCGTCGGGGGTCCGGGGGCCTCAGATACGCAGTATTTT. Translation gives CSVVGGPGASDTQYF.

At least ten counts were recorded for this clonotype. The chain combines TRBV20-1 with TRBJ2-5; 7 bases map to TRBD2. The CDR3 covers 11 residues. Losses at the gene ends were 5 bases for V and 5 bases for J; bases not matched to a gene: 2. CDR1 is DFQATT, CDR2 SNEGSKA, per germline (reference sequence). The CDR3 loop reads CSAWRGETQYF. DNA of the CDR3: TGCAGTGCTTGGCGGGGGGAGACCCAGTACTTC.

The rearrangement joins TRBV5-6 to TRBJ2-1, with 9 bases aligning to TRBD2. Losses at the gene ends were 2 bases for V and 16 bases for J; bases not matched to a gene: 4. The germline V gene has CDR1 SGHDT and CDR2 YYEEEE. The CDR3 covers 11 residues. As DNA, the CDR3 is TGTGCCAGCAGCTTCAGGACTAGCGCATTCTTC. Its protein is CASSFRTSAFF.

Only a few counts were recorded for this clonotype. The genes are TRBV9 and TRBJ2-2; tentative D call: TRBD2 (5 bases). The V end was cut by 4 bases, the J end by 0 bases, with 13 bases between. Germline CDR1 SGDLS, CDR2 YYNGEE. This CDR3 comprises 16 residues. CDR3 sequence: CASSRTGMPNTGELFF. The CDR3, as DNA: TGTGCCAGCAGCAGAACGGGAATGCCGAACACCGGGGAGCTGTTTTTT.

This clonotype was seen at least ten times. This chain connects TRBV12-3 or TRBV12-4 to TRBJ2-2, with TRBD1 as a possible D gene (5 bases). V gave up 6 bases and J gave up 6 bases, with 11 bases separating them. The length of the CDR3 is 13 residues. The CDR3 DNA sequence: TGTGCCAGCAGAGCACCAGGGTCCGGGGAGCTGTTTTTT. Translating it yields CASRAPGSGELFF.

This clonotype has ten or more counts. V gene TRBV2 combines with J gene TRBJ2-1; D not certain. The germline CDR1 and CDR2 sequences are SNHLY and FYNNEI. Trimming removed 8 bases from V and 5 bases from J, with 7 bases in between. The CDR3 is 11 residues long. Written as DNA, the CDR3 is TGTGCCAGCCTTCGTGACAATGAGCAGTTCTTC. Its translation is CASLRDNEQFF.

CDR3 sequence (DNA): TGTGCCAGCAGTTACGAAGCTAGCGGATACAATGAGCAGTTCTTC. It encodes CASSYEASGYNEQFF. The rearrangement links TRBV6-5 to TRBJ2-1; TRBD2 agrees at 7 bases. V gave up 2 bases and J gave up 4 bases; unmatched junction bases: 5. The length of the CDR3 is 15 residues. Germline V lookup: CDR1 MNHEY, CDR2 SVGAGI.

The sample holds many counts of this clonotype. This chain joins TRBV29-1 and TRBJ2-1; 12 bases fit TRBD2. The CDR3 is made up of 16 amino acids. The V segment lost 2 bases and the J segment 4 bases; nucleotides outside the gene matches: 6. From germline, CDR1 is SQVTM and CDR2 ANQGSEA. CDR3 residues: CSVERSSGRAYNEQFF. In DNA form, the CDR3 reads TGCAGCGTTGAAAGGTCTAGCGGGAGGGCTTACAATGAGCAGTTCTTC.

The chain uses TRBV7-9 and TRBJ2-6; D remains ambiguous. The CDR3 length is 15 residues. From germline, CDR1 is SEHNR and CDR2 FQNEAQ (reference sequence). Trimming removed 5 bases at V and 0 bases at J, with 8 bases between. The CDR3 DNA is TGTGCCAGCAGCCAAATTCTCTCTGGGGCCAACGTCCTGACTTTC. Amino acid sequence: CASSQILSGANVLTF.

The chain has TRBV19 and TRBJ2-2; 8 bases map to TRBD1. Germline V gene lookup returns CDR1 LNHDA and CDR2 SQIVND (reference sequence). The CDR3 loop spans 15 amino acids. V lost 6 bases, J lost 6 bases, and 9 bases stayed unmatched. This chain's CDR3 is CASRTGVVFSGELFF. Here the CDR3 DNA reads TGTGCCAGTAGGACAGGGGTAGTATTTTCCGGGGAGCTGTTTTTT. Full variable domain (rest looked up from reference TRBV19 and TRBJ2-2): DGGITQSPKYLFRKEGQNVTLSCEQNLNHDAMYWYRQDPGQGLRLIYYSQIVNDFQKGDIAEGYSVSREKKESFPLTVTSAQKNPTAFYLCASRTGVVFSGELFFGEGSRLTVL.

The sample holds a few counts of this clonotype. The CDR3 DNA is TGCAGTGCTCCTGAGACCGGGGGCCCCAGGGAGCAGTTCTTC. Its translation: CSAPETGGPREQFF. V is TRBV20-1 and J is TRBJ2-1; the D gene could be TRBD1 or TRBD2 (6 bases each). CDR3 length: 14 residues. Trimming left V 5 bases short and J 10 bases short, with 21 bases between. The V gene's germline CDR1 is DFQATT and CDR2 SNEGSKA (reference sequence).

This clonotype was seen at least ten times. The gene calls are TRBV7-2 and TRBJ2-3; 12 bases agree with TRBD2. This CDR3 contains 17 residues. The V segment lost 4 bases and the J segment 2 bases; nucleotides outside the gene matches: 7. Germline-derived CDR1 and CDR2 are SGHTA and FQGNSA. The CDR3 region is CASSSRLAGVITDTQYF. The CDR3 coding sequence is TGTGCCAGCAGCTCCCGACTAGCGGGAGTAATCACAGATACGCAGTATTTT.

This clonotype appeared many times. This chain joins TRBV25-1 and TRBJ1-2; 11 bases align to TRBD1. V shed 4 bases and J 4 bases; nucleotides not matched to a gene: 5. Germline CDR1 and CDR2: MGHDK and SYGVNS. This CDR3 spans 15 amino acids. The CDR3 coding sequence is TGTGCCAGCAGTGGTGGACAGGGGGCCGGCTATGGCTACACCTTC. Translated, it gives CASSGGQGAGYGYTF.

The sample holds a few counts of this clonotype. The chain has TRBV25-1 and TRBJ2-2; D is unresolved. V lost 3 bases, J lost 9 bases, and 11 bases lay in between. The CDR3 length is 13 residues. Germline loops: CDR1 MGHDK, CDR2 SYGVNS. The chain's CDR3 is CASSDGGARELFF. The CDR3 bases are TGTGCCAGCAGTGATGGCGGAGCGAGGGAGCTGTTTTTT.

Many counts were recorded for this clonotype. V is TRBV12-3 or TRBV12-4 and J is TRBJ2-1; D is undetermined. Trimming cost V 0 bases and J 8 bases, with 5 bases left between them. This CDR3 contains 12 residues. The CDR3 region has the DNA TGTGCCAGCAGTTTAGCTAACCATGAGCAGTTCTTC. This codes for CASSLANHEQFF.

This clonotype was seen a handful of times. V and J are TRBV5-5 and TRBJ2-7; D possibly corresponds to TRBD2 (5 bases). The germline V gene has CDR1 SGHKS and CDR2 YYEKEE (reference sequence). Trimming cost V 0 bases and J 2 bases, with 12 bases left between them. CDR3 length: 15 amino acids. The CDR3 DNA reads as TGTGCCAGCAGCTTGGCACTAGGCCCAACCTACGAGCAGTACGTC. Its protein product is CASSLALGPTYEQYV.

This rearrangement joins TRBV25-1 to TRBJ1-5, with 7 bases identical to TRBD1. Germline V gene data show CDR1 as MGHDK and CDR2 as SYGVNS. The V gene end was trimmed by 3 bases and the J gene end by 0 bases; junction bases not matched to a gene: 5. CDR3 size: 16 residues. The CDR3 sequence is CASSDLDRPSNQPQHF. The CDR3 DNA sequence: TGTGCCAGCAGTGATCTGGACAGGCCTAGCAATCAGCCCCAGCATTTT.

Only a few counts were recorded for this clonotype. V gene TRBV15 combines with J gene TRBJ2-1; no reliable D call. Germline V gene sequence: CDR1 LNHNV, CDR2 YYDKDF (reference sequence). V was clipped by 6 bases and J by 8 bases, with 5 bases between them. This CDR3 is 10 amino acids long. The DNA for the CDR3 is TGTGCCACCAGAGGGTATGAGCAGTTCTTC. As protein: CATRGYEQFF.

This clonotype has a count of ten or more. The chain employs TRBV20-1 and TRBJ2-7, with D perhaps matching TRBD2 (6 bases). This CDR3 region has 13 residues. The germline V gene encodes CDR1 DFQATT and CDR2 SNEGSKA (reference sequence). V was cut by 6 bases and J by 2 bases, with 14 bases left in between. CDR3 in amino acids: CSAPGTPAYEQYF. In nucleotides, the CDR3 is TGCAGTGCCCCCGGGACTCCGGCCTACGAGCAGTACTTC.